This T cell receptor (beta chain) emerged from a study of response to subunit inactivated influenza vaccine (dated by TCRdb to 2017 to 2018). About the study as a whole: To follow how T cells responded to a trivalent subunit inactivated influenza vaccine, the researchers relied on deep quantitative profiling of the T cell receptor repertoire.

General findings and caveats noted by the study authors: The authors proposed that each seasonal influenza vaccination may bring in only a limited number of new T cells.

To note about this clonotype: It lacks a known antigen. Per-base qualities were not stored, and no clone one base away is much larger.

The CDR3, from cysteine to phenylalanine, totals 13 residues. Kept here is only the CDR3 DNA, which spans 39 bases and is read in frame from base 1. The germline V gene sets CDR1 to SQVTM and CDR2 to ANQGSEA. The germline ends are 10 bases apart after V is trimmed by 3 bases and J by 2 bases. Library preparation used RT-PCR. These reads were obtained on an Illumina HiSeq 2500. The public reads were quality trimmed at Q25 with fastp and then assembled into clones with MiXCR by TCRdb, keeping productive beta chains. Entries that share a CDR3 protein sequence are merged under the most common genes and DNA. The sample table holds 500,000 to 600,000 distinct CDR3 sequences, of which 11% to 15% were seen once. The ten biggest clones cover over 8.5% of the sample.

The source material was PBMCs from blood, sampled roughly 12 days after vaccination. Rearrangement joined TRBV29-1 to TRBJ1-2, with the D segment identity uncertain. The clonotype comes from a man between 45 and 60 years old who received an inactivated influenza vaccine. Donor details come from another sample of the same person, matched by shared clones. In nucleotides, the sequence is TGCAGCGTTGATCTACCAGGAAACTATGGCTACACCTTC. Protein translation: CSVDLPGNYGYTF.